This T cell receptor beta chain was identified during a study of T cell repertoires in cytomegalovirus infection. Study overall: Shared public TCR beta signatures pointed to both CMV infection and a matching HLA type.

A few counts support this clonotype. The antigen remains undetermined. One entry per CDR3 protein results from TCRdb running MiXCR on the reads. The sample shows some 350,000 distinct CDR3 sequences, about 35% of them seen only once. This CDR3 contains 16 residues. CDR1 is MDHEN and CDR2 is SYDVKM in the germline V gene. Deletions cut 1 base from V and 0 bases from J, with 12 bases between. The source material was cultured PBMCs, sampled from culture after CMV antigen stimulation. The rearrangement joins TRBV28 to TRBJ1-2; perhaps TRBD1 as D (5 bases). The receptor comes from a human donor in good health (CMV status not recorded). Some clones in this sample may be carry-over from other donors' samples. CDR3 protein: CASSLSVGGPNYGYTF. CDR3 in DNA: TGTGCCAGCAGTTTATCAGTCGGGGGTCCTAACTATGGCTACACCTTC.